The TCR beta chain described here comes from a study of T cell repertoires in cytomegalovirus infection. Remarks on this clonotype: What it binds is unknown.

TCRdb called the reads again in MiXCR, with one record for every CDR3 protein. The sample contains 54,000 or so distinct CDR3 sequences, around 30% of which appear only once. Findings and limits, study-wide: HLA-C-restricted CMV clonotypes gave the most frequent clonotype in two of eight donors.

This sequence originates from a human donor in good health (CMV status not recorded). Some clones in this sample may be carry-over from other donors' samples. Sequencing used PBMCs, sequenced either directly or after in vitro stimulation (not recorded which).

The CDR3 spells CASSSLPVRHTDTQYF. The CDR3 DNA reads TGTGCCAGCAGTTCCCTCCCGGTTCGCCACACAGATACGCAGTATTTT. The V call is TRBV7-2, the J call TRBJ2-3; D not certain. Germline V CDR1 and CDR2: SGHTA, FQGNSA. V gave up 6 bases and J gave up 2 bases, with 18 bases separating them. The CDR3 is 16 residues long.